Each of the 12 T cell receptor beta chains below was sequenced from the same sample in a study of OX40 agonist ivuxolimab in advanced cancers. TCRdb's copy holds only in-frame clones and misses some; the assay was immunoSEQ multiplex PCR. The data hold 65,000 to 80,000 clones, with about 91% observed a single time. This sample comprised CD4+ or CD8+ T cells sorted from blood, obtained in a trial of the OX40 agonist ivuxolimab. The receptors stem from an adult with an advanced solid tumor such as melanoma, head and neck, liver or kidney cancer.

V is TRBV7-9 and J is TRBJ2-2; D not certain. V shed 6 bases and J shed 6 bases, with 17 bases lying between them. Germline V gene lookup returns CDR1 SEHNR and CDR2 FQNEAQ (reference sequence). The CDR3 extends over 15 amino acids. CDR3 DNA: TGTGCCAGCAGTGTGGTCGGGTCGTATCCCGGGGAGCTGTTTTTT. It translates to CASSVVGSYPGELFF.

As DNA, the CDR3 is TGTGCCAGCAGGGCTAAGGGACACCCGATCGTTGATGAGCAGTTCTTC. It yields the protein CASRAKGHPIVDEQFF. The V gene is TRBV28, the J gene TRBJ2-1; D is possibly TRBD1 (6 bases). CDR3 length: 16 residues. Trimming stripped 6 bases from V and 8 bases from J, with 23 bases between. Germline V CDR1 and CDR2: MDHEN, SYDVKM.

CDR3 sequence reads: CSVPRGLAGFNEQFF. In DNA form, the CDR3 reads TGCAGCGTTCCTCGGGGACTAGCGGGATTCAATGAGCAGTTCTTC. The chain links TRBV29-1 to TRBJ2-1; 13 bases map to TRBD2. CDR3 length equals 15 residues. Per germline, CDR1 SQVTM and CDR2 ANQGSEA. V shed 5 bases and J 6 bases; nucleotides not matched to a gene: 7.

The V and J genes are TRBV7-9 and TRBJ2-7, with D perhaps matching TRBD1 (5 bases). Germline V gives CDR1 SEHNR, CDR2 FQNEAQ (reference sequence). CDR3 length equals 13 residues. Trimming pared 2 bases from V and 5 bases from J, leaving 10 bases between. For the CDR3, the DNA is TGTGCCAGCAGCTTAAGCAGGGCCCACGAGCAGTACTTC. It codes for CASSLSRAHEQYF. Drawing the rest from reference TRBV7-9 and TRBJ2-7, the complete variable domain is DTGVSQNPRHKITKRGQNVTFRCDPISEHNRLYWYRQTLGQGPEFLTYFQNEAQLEKSRLLSDRFSAERPKGSFSTLEIQRTEQGDSAMYLCASSLSRAHEQYFGPGTRLTVT.

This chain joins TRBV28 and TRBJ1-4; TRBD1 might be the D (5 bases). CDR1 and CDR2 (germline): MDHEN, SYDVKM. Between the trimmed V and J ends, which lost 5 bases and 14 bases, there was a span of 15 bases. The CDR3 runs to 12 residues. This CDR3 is CASSPPDSLLFF. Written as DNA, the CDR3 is TGTGCCAGCAGTCCCCCCGACAGCCTTCTGTTTTTT.

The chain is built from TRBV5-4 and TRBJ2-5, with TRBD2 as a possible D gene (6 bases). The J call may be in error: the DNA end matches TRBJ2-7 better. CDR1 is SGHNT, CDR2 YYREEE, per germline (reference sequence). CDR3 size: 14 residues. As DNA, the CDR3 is TGTGCCAGCAGAGCCCCGGGGGTGGCCTACGAGCAGTACTTC. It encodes CASRAPGVAYEQYF.

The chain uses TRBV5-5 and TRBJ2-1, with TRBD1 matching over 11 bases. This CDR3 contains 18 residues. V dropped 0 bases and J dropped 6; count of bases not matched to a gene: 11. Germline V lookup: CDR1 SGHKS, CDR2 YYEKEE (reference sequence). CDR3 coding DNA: TGTGCCAGCAGCTTGGACTCGTATGTCGGGACAGGGGGCAATGAGCAGTTCTTC. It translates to CASSLDSYVGTGGNEQFF.

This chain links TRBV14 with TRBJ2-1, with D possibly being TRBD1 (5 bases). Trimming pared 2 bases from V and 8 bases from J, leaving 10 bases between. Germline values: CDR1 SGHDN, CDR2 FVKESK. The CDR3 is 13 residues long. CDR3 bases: TGTGCCAGCAGCCAAAAGGGGTGGGATGAGCAGTTCTTC. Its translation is CASSQKGWDEQFF.

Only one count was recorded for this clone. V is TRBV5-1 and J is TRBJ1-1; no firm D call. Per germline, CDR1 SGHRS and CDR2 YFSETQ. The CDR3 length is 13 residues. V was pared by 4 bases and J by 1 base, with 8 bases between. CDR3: CASSQGTNTEAFF. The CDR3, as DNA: TGCGCCAGCAGCCAAGGTACGAACACTGAAGCTTTCTTT.

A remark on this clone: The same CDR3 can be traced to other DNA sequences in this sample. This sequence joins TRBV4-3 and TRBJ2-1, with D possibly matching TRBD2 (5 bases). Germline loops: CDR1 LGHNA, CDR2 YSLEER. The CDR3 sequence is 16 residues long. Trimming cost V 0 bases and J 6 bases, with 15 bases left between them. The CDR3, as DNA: TGCGCCAGCAGCCAAGATAGGGCCCGTGCGGGCAATGAGCAGTTCTTC. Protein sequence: CASSQDRARAGNEQFF.

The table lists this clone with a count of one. The CDR3, as DNA: TGTGCCAGCATATCTGTAGGGGACAGACTAAATGAAAAACTGTTTTTT. This encodes CASISVGDRLNEKLFF. The chain is built from TRBV2 and TRBJ1-4; 7 bases are a match to TRBD1. The germline V gene has CDR1 SNHLY and CDR2 FYNNEI. Losses at the gene ends were 7 bases for V and 5 bases for J; bases not matched to a gene: 13. The CDR3 extends over 16 amino acids.

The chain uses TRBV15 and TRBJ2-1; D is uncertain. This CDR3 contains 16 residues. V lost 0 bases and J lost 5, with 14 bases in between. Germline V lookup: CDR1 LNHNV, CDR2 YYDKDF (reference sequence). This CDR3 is CATSREGSSADNEQFF. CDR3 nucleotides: TGTGCCACCAGCAGAGAGGGTAGCTCCGCCGACAATGAGCAGTTCTTC.